This TCR beta chain originates from a study of spatial heterogeneity in lung cancer. Across the whole study: Sequencing covered available follow-up PBMC samples collected a median of approximately 2 years after resection. Alpha-chain sequences were consistently detected less often than beta-chain sequences.

Time point here: blood at routine non-recurrence follow-up after resection. Whole RNA, isolated from tumor, nontumor lung or frozen PBMC, was sequenced without prior sorting. Using its own MiXCR run on the 5' RACE reads, TCRdb lists one record per CDR3 protein. In the table there are some 120,000 distinct CDR3 sequences, over 9% of which are singletons. This clonotype was seen a handful of times. Losses at the gene ends were 7 bases for V and 4 bases for J; bases not matched to a gene: 7. The CDR3 extends over 15 amino acids. CDR1 and CDR2 from the germline V gene are MNHEY and SVGAGI. The receptor was derived from a male donor with early-stage non-small cell lung cancer. Sample: PBMCs, taken at follow-up. V gene TRBV6-5 combines with J gene TRBJ2-3, with 11 bases identical to TRBD2. The CDR3: CASTLAGGRADTQYF. CDR3 in DNA: TGTGCCAGCACCTTAGCGGGGGGGCGCGCAGATACGCAGTATTTT.